These 16 T cell receptor beta chains came from one sample sequenced in a study of T cell changes during pregnancy in multiple sclerosis (dated by TCRdb to between 2019 and 2020). The library came from the immunoSEQ multiplex PCR assay. TCRdb's version of the immuneACCESS table is confined to in-frame rearrangements and falls short of the full clone set. An unresolved V gene accounts for under half of the shortfall where checked; the remainder is of unknown origin. In all, the sample holds tens of thousands of clones, and roughly nine tenths of those were seen once. Approximately 0.2% of the sample is held by the ten biggest clonotypes. The sequences come from CD4+ T cells from peripheral blood mononuclear cells, collected in the second trimester of pregnancy. Receptors originate from a female donor with multiple sclerosis, enrolled in a pregnancy study.

With respect to this clone: In the same sample, other DNA sequences code for this CDR3. The chain links TRBV6-1 to TRBJ1-1; D is perhaps TRBD1 (5 bases). Germline CDR1 reads MNHNS; CDR2 reads SASEGT. This CDR3 has 13 residues. Trimming removed 6 bases at V and 1 base at J, with 9 bases between. The CDR3 DNA follows: TGTGCCAGCAGGTTGACAGAGAACACTGAAGCTTTCTTT. Protein product: CASRLTENTEAFF.

The sample holds one count of this clone. This chain links TRBV30 with TRBJ1-2; D ambiguous. V was trimmed by 7 bases and J by 2 bases, leaving 11 bases between them. CDR1 GTSNPN and CDR2 SVGIG come from the germline V gene (reference sequence). The CDR3 has 12 amino acids. The CDR3 DNA reads as TGTGCCTCTTACATAGCAAACTATGGCTACACCTTC. Its translation: CASYIANYGYTF.

V is TRBV6-5 and J is TRBJ1-5, with 9 bases matching TRBD1. The germline gives CDR1 MNHEY, CDR2 SVGAGI. The CDR3 totals 15 residues. V was pared by 4 bases and J by 4 bases, with 5 bases of the junction left unmatched. The CDR3 bases are TGTGCCAGCAGTTCACAGGGGGCCGGTAATCAGCCCCAGCATTTT. This translates into CASSSQGAGNQPQHF.

The count of this clone is one. V gene TRBV11-1 combines with J gene TRBJ1-1; D is undetermined. The CDR3 spans 13 residues. V was shortened by 4 bases and J by 1 base, with 7 bases between the two germline ends. CDR1 and CDR2 from the germline V gene are SGHAT and FQDESV (reference sequence). The CDR3: CASSSRQNTEAFF. In DNA form, the CDR3 reads TGTGCCAGCAGCTCCAGACAGAACACTGAAGCTTTCTTT.

The chain is built from TRBV7-9 and TRBJ1-4; 10 bases fit TRBD1. The junction had 8 bases not matched to a gene; V was cut back by 5 bases and J by 8 bases. The CDR3 length is 15 residues. Per germline, CDR1 SEHNR and CDR2 FQNEAQ (reference sequence). The CDR3 loop reads CASSPRQGAGEKLFF. The DNA of the CDR3 is TGTGCCAGCAGCCCCCGACAGGGGGCAGGGGAAAAACTGTTTTTT.

The chain uses TRBV27 and TRBJ2-1; 14 bases line up with TRBD2. Germline lookup yields CDR1 MNHEY and CDR2 SMNVEV (reference sequence). The CDR3 is 16 residues long. Unmatched junction bases numbered 10, after V lost 6 bases and J lost 9 bases. This CDR3 reads CASRLLPGTSGGEQFF. In DNA, the CDR3 is TGTGCCAGCAGACTCCTTCCCGGGACTAGCGGGGGTGAGCAGTTCTTC.

The chain links TRBV5-8 to TRBJ2-2, with a possible D match to TRBD1 (6 bases). Trimming left V 4 bases short and J 0 bases short, with 16 bases between. The CDR3 length is 17 residues. Germline values: CDR1 SGHTS, CDR2 YDEGEE. The CDR3 DNA reads TGTGCCAGCAGCCACCTCAGGGGCCCTTCGAACACCGGGGAGCTGTTTTTT. Protein sequence: CASSHLRGPSNTGELFF.

The gene calls are TRBV10-3 and TRBJ1-1; no clear D gene. This CDR3 is 14 amino acids long. Trimming left V 7 bases short and J 3 bases short, with 15 bases between. Germline assignment: CDR1 ENHRY and CDR2 SYGVKD. CDR3 in amino acids: CAIKLTLSDTEAFF. The CDR3 coding sequence is TGTGCCATCAAACTGACACTCTCGGACACTGAAGCTTTCTTT.

This sequence joins TRBV28 and TRBJ2-3; 14 positions match TRBD2. This CDR3 is built from 20 residues. Germline CDR1 is MDHEN and CDR2 is SYDVKM. With 4 bases clipped from V and 2 bases from J, the junction kept 14 bases outside the gene matches. CDR3 nucleotides: TGTGCCAGCAGTTGGGACTTGGGGACTAGCGGGAGTCTGGCCACAGATACGCAGTATTTT. It translates to CASSWDLGTSGSLATDTQYF.

The chain couples TRBV25-1 to TRBJ1-2; D is unclear. The CDR3 is 15 residues long. Trimming shortened V by 2 bases and J by 2 bases, and 12 bases separated the two germline ends. CDR1 is MGHDK, CDR2 SYGVNS, per germline. The CDR3 spells CASSEGPPENYGYTF. In DNA form, the CDR3 reads TGTGCCAGCAGTGAAGGGCCCCCGGAAAACTATGGCTACACCTTC.

The rearrangement links TRBV7-2 to TRBJ2-2; D is perhaps TRBD1 (5 bases). The CDR3 totals 15 residues. V was cut by 6 bases and J by 0 bases, with 11 bases left in between. Germline CDR1 and CDR2: SGHTA and FQGNSA. This CDR3 is CASRPQATNTGELFF. The CDR3 DNA reads as TGTGCCAGCAGACCACAGGCCACGAACACCGGGGAGCTGTTTTTT.

This rearrangement joins TRBV5-1 to TRBJ2-3; TRBD2 matches 13 bases. J gave up 10 bases and V 5 bases, and 7 bases lay outside the gene matches. Germline V gene lookup returns CDR1 SGHRS and CDR2 YFSETQ. The CDR3 is made up of 14 amino acids. CDR3 sequence (DNA): TGCGCCAGCAGAACCGGGACTAGCGGGGAGGCGCAGTATTTT. Its translation is CASRTGTSGEAQYF.

J is TRBJ2-7 and V is TRBV5-1; TRBD2 aligns across 15 bases. With V trimmed by 4 bases and J by 1 base, 6 bases remained unmatched. Per germline, CDR1 SGHRS and CDR2 YFSETQ. The CDR3 loop spans 17 amino acids. CDR3 coding DNA: TGCGCCAGCAGCAGCGGACTAGCGGGAGGGCCTTCCTACGAGCAGTACTTC. Protein sequence: CASSSGLAGGPSYEQYF.

This sequence joins TRBV28 and TRBJ1-1; D gene uncertain. The length of the CDR3 is 16 residues. CDR1 and CDR2 from the germline V gene are MDHEN and SYDVKM. Trimming left V 6 bases short and J 2 bases short, with 19 bases between. The DNA of the CDR3 is TGTGCCAGCAGACTTAGGTCTCGGGGAGACAACACTGAAGCTTTCTTT. Translated, it gives CASRLRSRGDNTEAFF. Full variable domain (rest looked up from reference TRBV28 and TRBJ1-1): DVKVTQSSRYLVKRTGEKVFLECVQDMDHENMFWYRQDPGLGLRLIYFSYDVKMKEKGDIPEGYSVSREKKERFSLILESASTNQTSMYLCASRLRSRGDNTEAFFGQGTRLTVV.

This sequence joins TRBV5-1 and TRBJ2-1; TRBD1 matches 7 bases. Germline CDR1 is SGHRS and CDR2 is YFSETQ. The CDR3 has 15 amino acids. Trimming removed 3 bases from V and 0 bases from J; junction bases left unmatched: 3. The CDR3, as DNA: TGCGCCAGCAGCTGGACAGGTGGCTCCTACAATGAGCAGTTCTTC. This sequence encodes CASSWTGGSYNEQFF.

The rearrangement joins TRBV25-1 to TRBJ1-2; D not resolved. Trimming pared 4 bases from V and 1 base from J, leaving 7 bases between. There are 13 residues in the CDR3. In germline, CDR1 is MGHDK, CDR2 SYGVNS. This CDR3 is CASSVASNYGYTF. The CDR3 DNA reads TGTGCCAGCAGTGTTGCCAGTAACTATGGCTACACCTTC.